This entry describes one T cell receptor beta chain. Its antigen is not identified. These data come from a study of CD8 T cells in ankylosing spondylitis. Regarding the study as a whole: Certain motif variants had earlier appeared in reactive arthritis synovial fluid and blood. Blood of patients with ankylosing spondylitis appeared to be characterized by a TCR beta motif of roughly eight highly homologous variants. Reported data indicate significant enrichment of disease-linked clones within matched ankylosing spondylitis synovial fluid.

Looked up from germline, CDR1 is MNHEY and CDR2 is SVGAGI. The CDR3 runs 16 residues. Trimming pared 0 bases from V and 4 bases from J, leaving 13 bases between. Each TCR beta library was made by quantitative 5'-RACE that incorporated molecular barcodes. Using its own MiXCR run on the 5' RACE reads, TCRdb lists one record per CDR3 protein. The top ten hold roughly 0.51% of the sample, which has about 800,000 distinct CDR3 sequences, approximately 10% seen once. This TCR derives from a male donor with ankylosing spondylitis. This rearrangement joins TRBV6-5 to TRBJ2-1, with D possibly matching TRBD1 (5 bases). Source material: blood, either unsorted or a sorted T cell fraction (not recorded which). CDR3 nucleotides: TGTGCCAGCAGTTACTCACAGGCTAGGGGATACAATGAGCAGTTCTTC. Its protein product is CASSYSQARGYNEQFF.